This is a list of T cell receptor beta chains from one sample in a study of OX40 agonist ivuxolimab in advanced cancers. The method was immunoSEQ multiplex PCR; TCRdb's version includes in-frame clones alone and lacks a portion of them. Here the sample spans around 78,000 clones, roughly nine tenths being singletons. Source: CD4+ or CD8+ T cells sorted from blood, taken in a trial of the OX40 agonist ivuxolimab. Source of these receptors: an adult with an advanced solid tumor such as melanoma, head and neck, liver or kidney cancer. Each CDR3 is given with its conserved first and last residue. D genes are given only for firm matches. Only part of the rows carry a size: once, few, many, or a class if the clone is expanded.

CASSLAGNGYTF	TGCGCCAGCAGCTTGGCAGGGAATGGCTACACCTTC	-	-	TRBV5-1	TRBJ1-2
CAWSVGGASYEQYF	TGTGCCTGGAGTGTAGGCGGGGCATCCTACGAGCAGTACTTC	-	-	TRBV30	TRBJ2-7
CASSRSGQGNYQPQHF	TGTGCCAGCAGCCGATCAGGACAGGGGAACTATCAGCCCCAGCATTTT	once	TRBD1	TRBV28	TRBJ1-5
CASSPGGLATDTQYF	TGTGCCAGCAGCCCGGGGGGGCTAGCAACAGATACGCAGTATTTT	-	TRBD2	TRBV4-2	TRBJ2-3
CASRTGRSYNEQFF	TGCGCCAGCAGGACAGGTCGATCCTACAATGAGCAGTTCTTC	-	-	TRBV10-2	TRBJ2-1
CASSLGQTNTEAFF	TGTGCCAGCAGCTTAGGACAGACGAACACTGAAGCTTTCTTT	few	-	TRBV7-6	TRBJ1-1
CASRETVNGYTF	TGTGCCAGCAGGGAGACAGTTAATGGCTACACCTTC	few	-	TRBV2	TRBJ1-2
CASSPALGQGEPNTGELFF	TGCGCCAGCAGCCCAGCCCTGGGACAGGGCGAGCCGAACACCGGGGAGCTGTTTTTT	-	TRBD1	TRBV7-3	TRBJ2-2
CASSEGYLNTEAFF	TGCGCCAGCAGTGAGGGTTACTTGAACACTGAAGCTTTCTTT	few	-	TRBV10-1	TRBJ1-1
CASSFFAGDTSGQPQHF	TGTGCCAGCAGCTTTTTTGCCGGGGACACGAGCGGTCAGCCCCAGCATTTT	-	-	TRBV7-9	TRBJ1-5
CASSPNQVEAFF	TGTGCCAGCTCACCAAATCAGGTTGAAGCTTTCTTT	-	-	TRBV18	TRBJ1-1
CASSEAPRGYTEAFF	TGTGCCAGCAGTGAAGCACCCCGGGGGTACACTGAAGCTTTCTTT	-	-	TRBV2	TRBJ1-1
CASRDRGANTEAFF	TGTGCCAGCAGGGACAGGGGAGCGAACACTGAAGCTTTCTTT	-	TRBD1	TRBV2	TRBJ1-1
CAISPAGGTGELFF	TGTGCCATCAGTCCAGCGGGGGGGACCGGGGAGCTGTTTTTT	-	TRBD2	TRBV10-3	TRBJ2-2
CASSPQDSLYGYTF	TGTGCCAGCTCACCGCAGGACAGTCTTTATGGCTACACCTTC	-	-	TRBV18	TRBJ1-2
CASSLPGQGAGETQYF	TGTGCCAGCAGCCTCCCGGGACAGGGGGCGGGAGAGACCCAGTACTTC	-	TRBD1	TRBV11-3	TRBJ2-5
CASSPLAGSHPQFF	TGTGCCAGCAGCCCCCTAGCGGGATCCCATCCCCAGTTCTTC	-	TRBD2	TRBV14	TRBJ2-1
CASTDLRGKEQYF	TGTGCCAGCACCGACTTGAGGGGGAAAGAGCAGTACTTC	-	-	TRBV6-5	TRBJ2-7
CASSFGRLNTEAFF	TGCGCCAGCAGCTTTGGACGACTGAACACTGAAGCTTTCTTT	-	-	TRBV10-1	TRBJ1-1
CASSRSHQGDTEAFF	TGTGCCAGCAGCCGGAGTCATCAGGGAGACACTGAAGCTTTCTTT	-	-	TRBV6-5	TRBJ1-1
CASSDLAGGSYNEQFF	TGTGCCAGCAGTGATCTAGCGGGGGGCTCCTACAATGAGCAGTTCTTC	-	TRBD2	TRBV2	TRBJ2-1
CASRTPGAWADTQYF	TGTGCCAGCCGTACTCCCGGGGCTTGGGCAGATACGCAGTATTTT	-	-	TRBV7-2	TRBJ2-3
CASSLGTSPYNEQFF	TGTGCCAGCAGCCTAGGGACCTCCCCCTACAATGAGCAGTTCTTC	-	-	TRBV7-3	TRBJ2-1
CASSLLVGSSPLHF	TGTGCCAGCAGTTTATTAGTCGGGAGTTCACCCCTCCACTTT	-	-	TRBV28	TRBJ1-6
CASSVEAYNEQFF	TGTGCCAGCAGCGTAGAGGCTTACAATGAGCAGTTCTTC	-	-	TRBV9	TRBJ2-1
CASSPRWGSEYF	TGTGCCAGCAGTCCCCGTTGGGGGAGTGAGTACTTC	-	-	TRBV2	TRBJ2-5
CASSLQGIGETQYF	TGCGCCAGCAGCTTACAGGGGATAGGAGAGACCCAGTACTTC	-	TRBD1	TRBV5-1	TRBJ2-5
CASSPRDREGEREMNTGELFF	TGTGCCAGCAGCCCCCGGGACAGGGAGGGCGAGCGGGAGATGAACACCGGGGAGCTGTTTTTT	-	-	TRBV21-1	TRBJ2-2
CASRRTLLGLRTSTDTQYF	TGTGCCAGCAGACGAACCCTCCTGGGACTTCGCACTAGCACAGATACGCAGTATTTT	-	-	TRBV2	TRBJ2-3
CASSIMRRARAEAFF	TGTGCCAGTAGTATAATGCGTCGGGCTCGCGCTGAAGCTTTCTTT	-	-	TRBV19	TRBJ1-1
CASSEYGGNQETQYF	TGTGCCAGCAGTGAATATGGGGGGAATCAAGAGACCCAGTACTTC	-	-	TRBV25-1	TRBJ2-5
CASSSGQGRGSMNTEAFF	TGCGCCAGCAGCTCCGGACAGGGACGGGGATCCATGAACACTGAAGCTTTCTTT	-	TRBD1	TRBV5-1	TRBJ1-1
CAISDPGTGGAARSSYGYTF	TGTGCCATCAGTGACCCCGGTACAGGGGGCGCGGCTCGGTCGTCGTACGGCTACACCTTC	-	TRBD1	TRBV10-3	TRBJ1-2
CASSPGGFYREQYF	TGTGCCAGCAGCCCAGGGGGCTTCTATCGCGAGCAGTACTTC	-	TRBD1	TRBV28	TRBJ2-7
CASSLRLEEGEQFF	TGTGCCAGCAGCTTAAGGCTAGAAGAGGGTGAGCAGTTCTTC	-	-	TRBV7-3	TRBJ2-1
CASSQGSGLDYGYTF	TGCGCCAGCAGTCAAGGTTCAGGCCTCGACTATGGCTACACCTTC	-	-	TRBV23-1	TRBJ1-2
CATSRGPDATNEKLFF	TGTGCCACCAGCCGGGGGCCAGACGCAACTAATGAAAAACTGTTTTTT	-	-	TRBV19	TRBJ1-4
CASSSNGQLLGTEAFF	TGTGCCAGCAGCTCTAATGGACAGCTTCTGGGCACTGAAGCTTTCTTT	-	-	TRBV7-3	TRBJ1-1
CASSLDALSGYTF	TGTGCCAGCAGTTTAGACGCCTTATCGGGCTACACCTTC	-	-	TRBV28	TRBJ1-2
CASSQVRLPPGELFF	TGCGCCAGCAGCCAAGTCAGGTTACCTCCCGGGGAGCTGTTTTTT	-	-	TRBV4-1	TRBJ2-2
CATSRAYQETQYF	TGTGCCACCAGCAGAGCCTATCAAGAGACCCAGTACTTC	-	-	TRBV15	TRBJ2-5
CASSRTGGGAEAFF	TGTGCCAGCAGTCGGACAGGGGGTGGGGCTGAAGCTTTCTTT	-	TRBD1	TRBV4-2	TRBJ1-1
CASTPTGSYNEQFF	TGCGCCAGCACCCCGACAGGCTCCTACAATGAGCAGTTCTTC	-	-	TRBV5-1	TRBJ2-1
CASSPLEENYGYTF	TGTGCCAGCTCACCCCTTGAGGAAAACTATGGCTACACCTTC	-	-	TRBV18	TRBJ1-2
CASSAQGGYTF	TGTGCCAGCAGCGCACAGGGGGGTTACACCTTC	-	TRBD1	TRBV6-1	TRBJ1-2
CASSPVNSGNTIYF	TGTGCCAGCAGCCCAGTCAACTCTGGAAACACCATATATTTT	-	-	TRBV11-2	TRBJ1-3
CASSVDAPNTGELFF	TGTGCCAGCAGCGTAGACGCACCGAACACCGGGGAGCTGTTTTTT	-	-	TRBV9	TRBJ2-2
CASTIDWTGSNSPLHF	TGTGCCAGCACCATCGATTGGACAGGGAGCAATTCACCCCTCCACTTT	-	TRBD1	TRBV5-8	TRBJ1-6
CASSNPVSNSPLHF	TGTGCCAGCAGTAATCCGGTTTCAAATTCACCCCTCCACTTT	-	-	TRBV27	TRBJ1-6
CASSEATVSNTEAFF	TGTGCCAGCTCCGAAGCGACAGTGAGCAACACTGAAGCTTTCTTT	-	-	TRBV18	TRBJ1-1